This T cell receptor (beta chain) was sequenced in a study of cytomegalovirus exposure and HLA in healthy donors. This PCR relied on a set of 60 Vbeta primers and 13 Jbeta primers. Clones were sequenced by immunoSEQ multiplex PCR, and TCRdb holds only the in-frame ones, with some missing. The sample shows about 140,000 clones, approximately 70% of them seen only once. With respect to this clone: What it recognizes is unknown.

Study-wide results and caveats: There were some V segments, including TRBV6-2 and TRBV6-3, excluded as indistinguishable. There were reportedly fewer N-insertions in an Asian-associated ancestry cluster than the roughly 670-donor mean, in a later analysis. Presence/absence analyses treated sequencing depth as roughly uniform across donors.

The V gene's germline CDR1 is SGHVS and CDR2 FQNEAQ. The CDR3 extends over 15 amino acids. The V and J ends lost 5 bases and 2 bases respectively, with 15 bases between them. The chain joins TRBV7-8 to TRBJ1-2; tentatively, D is TRBD1 (6 bases). This TCR was recovered from a woman between 40 and 50 years old in good health and CMV-seronegative. The sample comprised PBMCs. CDR3 nucleotides: TGTGCCAGCAGCCCCTCAACAGGGTGGAACTATGGCTACACCTTC. Protein: CASSPSTGWNYGYTF.